This TCR beta chain was documented in a study of blood T cells in healthy people across ages. This CDR3 is 15 amino acids long. The V end lost 5 bases, the J end lost 4 bases, and 17 bases lay between the germline ends. Germline CDR1 and CDR2: SEHNR and FQNEAQ (reference sequence). A second PCR of 7 to 11 cycles used a sample-barcoded 5' primer and a J-beta primer mix. Using its own MiXCR run on the 5' RACE reads, TCRdb lists one record per CDR3 protein. Of approximately 1.5 million distinct CDR3 sequences in the sample, less than 45% were seen once. This TCR came from a woman aged 18-30 years in good health. The genes are TRBV7-9 and TRBJ1-2; maybe TRBD1 (6 bases). Specimen: blood. The CDR3 sequence: CASSLLGARTYGYTF. The CDR3 DNA sequence: TGTGCCAGCAGCCTACTGGGGGCGAGGACCTATGGCTACACCTTC.